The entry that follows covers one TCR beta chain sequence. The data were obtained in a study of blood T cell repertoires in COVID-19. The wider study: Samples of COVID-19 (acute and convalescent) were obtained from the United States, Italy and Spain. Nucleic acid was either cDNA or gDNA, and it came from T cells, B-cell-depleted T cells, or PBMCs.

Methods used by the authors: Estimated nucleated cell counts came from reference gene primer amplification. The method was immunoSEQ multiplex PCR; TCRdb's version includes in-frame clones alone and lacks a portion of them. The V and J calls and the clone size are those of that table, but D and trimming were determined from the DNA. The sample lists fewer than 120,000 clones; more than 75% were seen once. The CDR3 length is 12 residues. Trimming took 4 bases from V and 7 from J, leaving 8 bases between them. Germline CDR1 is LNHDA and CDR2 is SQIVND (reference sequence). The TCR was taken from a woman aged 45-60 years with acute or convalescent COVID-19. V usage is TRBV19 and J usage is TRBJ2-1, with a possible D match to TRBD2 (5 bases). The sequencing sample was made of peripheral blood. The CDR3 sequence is CASSTLGNEQFF. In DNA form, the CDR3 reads TGTGCCAGTAGTACACTAGGGAATGAGCAGTTCTTC.